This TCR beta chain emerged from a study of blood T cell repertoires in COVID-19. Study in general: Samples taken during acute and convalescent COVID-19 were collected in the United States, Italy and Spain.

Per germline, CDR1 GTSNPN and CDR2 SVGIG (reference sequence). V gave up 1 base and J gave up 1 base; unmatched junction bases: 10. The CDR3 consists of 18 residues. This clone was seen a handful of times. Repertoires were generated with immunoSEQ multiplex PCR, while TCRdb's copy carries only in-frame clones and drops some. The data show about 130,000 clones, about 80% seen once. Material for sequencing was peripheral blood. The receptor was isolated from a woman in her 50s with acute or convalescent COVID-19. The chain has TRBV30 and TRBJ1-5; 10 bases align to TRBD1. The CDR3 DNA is TGTGCCTGGAGTGCGAGACAGGGGGCATTTTCGAGCAATCAGCCCCAGCATTTT. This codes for CAWSARQGAFSSNQPQHF.